This is a list of T cell receptor beta chains from one sample in a study of T-cell memory formation after mild COVID-19. A single record per CDR3 protein comes from TCRdb applying MiXCR to the 5' RACE reads. The sample carries roughly 300,000 distinct CDR3 sequences, 12% to 15% recorded once. Sequenced material: PBMCs or a T cell subset sorted from them (not recorded which). Every receptor here comes from a young man who had mild COVID-19 (a few samples of this study predate the infection). Cell type and time point are not known. Each CDR3 is given with its conserved first and last residue. A D gene is named only where the DNA matches it firmly. Size tells how often a clone was seen (once, few, many) or the class of an expanded clone, and some rows leave it out.

.,13,TRBJ2-1,TRBV12-3/TRBV12-4,.,TGTGCCAGCTTCCAGAGCTCCTACAATGAGCAGTTCTTC,CASFQSSYNEQFF
.,15,TRBJ1-2,TRBV3-1,.,TGTGCCAGCAGCCAAGATCGCAGGTTTTCCTATGGCTACACCTTC,CASSQDRRFSYGYTF
few,17,TRBJ2-3,TRBV11-2,TRBD1,TGTGCCAGCAGCTCCGACCGGGACAGGGGGGGCACAGATACGCAGTATTTT,CASSSDRDRGGTDTQYF
few,13,TRBJ2-7,TRBV28,.,TGTGCCAGCAGTTTCCTGGGGATCAACAGGGTTTCCTTC,CASSFLGINRVSF
few,12,TRBJ2-2,TRBV20-1,.,TGCAGTGCCTCTGCGGACACCGGGGAGCTGTTTTTT,CSASADTGELFF
.,18,TRBJ2-3,TRBV7-8,TRBD1,TGTGCCAGCAGCCGACCCGAACAGGGGCGGGTTTCGACAGATACGCAGTATTTT,CASSRPEQGRVSTDTQYF
many,15,TRBJ1-1,TRBV20-1,.,TGCAGCGTCCGCAAAGCCAGGGATTGGAACACTGAAGCTTTCTTT,CSVRKARDWNTEAFF
.,15,TRBJ1-1,TRBV18,TRBD1,TGTGCCAGCTCACCACGCGACAGGGTTTCGACTGAAGCTTTCTTT,CASSPRDRVSTEAFF
few,15,TRBJ2-2,TRBV5-1,.,TGCGCCAGCAGCTTGAGCACGCCCAACACCGGGGAGCTGTTTTTT,CASSLSTPNTGELFF
.,13,TRBJ2-1,TRBV5-6,TRBD2,TGTGCCAGCAGCGACGGGACTAGCTATGAGCAGTTCTTC,CASSDGTSYEQFF
few,18,TRBJ2-7,TRBV6-6,.,TGTGCCAGCAGTTACTCCTTCGACCCCAGGAGTAACACCTACGAGCAGTACTTC,CASSYSFDPRSNTYEQYF
few,13,TRBJ2-5,TRBV9,TRBD1,TGTGCCAGCAGCGTAGAGTTGGGGACAGACCAGTACTTC,CASSVELGTDQYF
many,15,TRBJ2-3,TRBV7-2,TRBD1,TGTGCCAGCACCCCCCCCGCAGGGGGCGCAAATACGCAGTATTTT,CASTPPAGGANTQYF
.,15,TRBJ1-2,TRBV19,TRBD1,TGTGCCAGTAATCCCGCCGACAGGGGGGCCTATGGCTACACCTTC,CASNPADRGAYGYTF
few,11,TRBJ1-1,TRBV6-1,.,TGTGCCAGCAGTGTGGAGTTACGGGCTTTCTTT,CASSVELRAFF
few,14,TRBJ2-3,TRBV7-2,.,TGTGCCAGCAGCTTAGGCGGGCTGCGGGATACGCAGTATTTT,CASSLGGLRDTQYF
few,15,TRBJ2-1,TRBV12-3/TRBV12-4,.,TGTGCCAGCAGACTACAGGACAATCCTTGGAATGAGCAGTTCTTC,CASRLQDNPWNEQFF
.,15,TRBJ2-5,TRBV20-1,TRBD2,TGCAGTGCTTTTAGCGGGGGTCATCACCAAGAGACCCAGTACTTC,CSAFSGGHHQETQYF
few,13,TRBJ1-2,TRBV20-1,.,TGCAGTGCTAGACAGGCGCTTAACTATGGCTACACCTTC,CSARQALNYGYTF
few,14,TRBJ1-2,TRBV7-2,TRBD1,TGTGCCAGCAGCTTAGCTGGACAGGATTATGGCTACACCTTC,CASSLAGQDYGYTF
few,14,TRBJ2-2,TRBV7-9,TRBD1,TGTGCCAGCAGCTCGGGACAGGCCACCGGGGAGCTGTTTTTT,CASSSGQATGELFF
.,13,TRBJ2-1,TRBV6-2/TRBV6-3,TRBD2,TGTGCCAGCACTCCCCGGACTAGTAATGAGCAGTTCTTC,CASTPRTSNEQFF
.,14,TRBJ1-1,TRBV2,.,TGTGCCAGCAGCCCCGACGGAGGGCCAACACAAGCTTTCTTT,CASSPDGGPTQAFF